One sample yielded the 21 T cell receptor beta chains listed below, sequenced in a study of CD8 T cells in ankylosing spondylitis. Each CDR3 protein gets one entry after TCRdb re-called the 5' RACE reads with MiXCR. The sample consists of roughly 130,000 distinct CDR3 sequences, roughly 13% of them appearing once. Sequences were obtained from blood, either unsorted or a sorted T cell fraction (not recorded which). These receptors all come from a female donor with ankylosing spondylitis or in good health (not recorded which).

A few counts support this clonotype. This chain joins TRBV5-6 and TRBJ2-1, with D perhaps TRBD1 or TRBD2 (6 bases each). The V end lost 5 bases, the J end lost 8 bases, and 11 bases lay between the germline ends. Looked up from germline, CDR1 is SGHDT and CDR2 is YYEEEE. CDR3 length equals 12 residues. The CDR3 region has the DNA TGTGCCAGCAGAAAGGGGGGTCATGAGCAGTTCTTC. Translating gives CASRKGGHEQFF.

This chain links TRBV20-1 with TRBJ2-3; D not certain. The V end was cut by 0 bases, the J end by 2 bases, with 12 bases between. CDR1 and CDR2 (germline): DFQATT, SNEGSKA (reference sequence). This CDR3 is 15 amino acids long. The CDR3 loop reads CSARDHSSPTDTQYF. The CDR3 DNA sequence: TGCAGTGCTAGAGATCACAGTTCCCCCACAGATACGCAGTATTTT.

The rearrangement uses TRBV12-3 or TRBV12-4 and TRBJ1-5; D remains ambiguous. The CDR3 is made up of 15 amino acids. The germline V and J ends were trimmed by 7 bases and 9 bases, with 22 bases remaining between them. The CDR3 reads CASIPGQRDGGPQHF. The CDR3 region has the DNA TGTGCCAGCATCCCCGGGCAGAGAGACGGAGGGCCCCAGCATTTT.

The chain combines TRBV14 with TRBJ2-4; 8 bases are a match to TRBD2. Germline V gene lookup returns CDR1 SGHDN and CDR2 FVKESK. The CDR3 is 18 amino acids. Unmatched junction bases numbered 8, after V lost 1 base and J lost 0 bases. CDR3 region: CASSQGPGGIIAKNIQYF. DNA of the CDR3: TGTGCCAGCAGCCAAGGTCCGGGAGGGATCATAGCCAAAAACATTCAGTACTTC.

The chain recombines TRBV27 with TRBJ2-3; 7 nucleotides align to TRBD2. Looked up from germline, CDR1 is MNHEY and CDR2 is SMNVEV (reference sequence). This CDR3 spans 17 amino acids. The ends lost 2 bases at V and 1 base at J; junction bases unmatched: 9. CDR3 region: CASSLRLREQGTDTQYF. Here the CDR3 DNA reads TGTGCCAGCAGTTTAAGATTGCGGGAGCAGGGCACAGATACGCAGTATTTT.

The chain carries TRBV5-1 and TRBJ2-1; TRBD1 matches 11 bases. Germline CDR1 SGHRS, CDR2 YFSETQ. This CDR3 is 17 amino acids long. V shed 1 base and J 7 bases; nucleotides not matched to a gene: 10. In DNA, the CDR3 is TGCGCCAGCAGCTTGTCTACAGGACAGGGGGCTGATAATGAGCAGTTCTTC. This translates into CASSLSTGQGADNEQFF.

This clonotype has just a few counts. This sequence joins TRBV3-1 and TRBJ2-2, with D perhaps matching TRBD1 or TRBD2 (5 bases each). Trimming left V 4 bases short and J 2 bases short, with 11 bases between. CDR1 is LGHDT, CDR2 YNNKEL, per germline (reference sequence). CDR3 length: 15 residues. In nucleotides, the CDR3 is TGTGCCAGCAGCCCCCCTCGGGGCAACACCGGGGAGCTGTTTTTT. It encodes CASSPPRGNTGELFF.

This chain joins TRBV20-1 and TRBJ2-5; D not certain. The ends were cut back, 3 bases at V and 2 bases at J, with 7 bases in the middle. Germline CDR1 DFQATT, CDR2 SNEGSKA (reference sequence). The CDR3 consists of 12 residues. CDR3 bases: TGCAGTGCTAGTGCCTTTCAAGAGACCCAGTACTTC. Its translation: CSASAFQETQYF.

This CDR3 is CASSFQGQQETQYF. The CDR3 DNA follows: TGTGCCAGCAGCTTCCAGGGACAGCAAGAGACCCAGTACTTC. V usage is TRBV7-8 and J usage is TRBJ2-5, with TRBD1 identical over 7 bases. Trimming took 3 bases from V and 2 from J; bases not matched to a gene: 3. Germline CDR1 and CDR2: SGHVS and FQNEAQ. The CDR3 covers 14 residues.

The chain employs TRBV2 and TRBJ2-7; the D gene is possibly TRBD2 (5 bases). This CDR3 spans 12 amino acids. The V gene's germline CDR1 is SNHLY and CDR2 FYNNEI. The V and J ends lost 2 bases and 10 bases respectively, with 12 bases between them. The CDR3 bases are TGTGCCAGCAGTGAAACGAGGGAAGATCAGTACTTC. It specifies CASSETREDQYF.

In regard to this clonotype: A junction boundary mismatches the germline segment, possibly from a read error. The chain carries TRBV7-7 and TRBJ2-1, with TRBD2 matching 14 bases. This CDR3 has 16 amino acids. Looked up from germline, CDR1 is SSHAT and CDR2 is FNYEAQ (reference sequence). CDR3 region: CASSSGTSGGLNEQFF. The CDR3 DNA sequence: TGTGCTAGCAGCTCGGGGACTAGCGGGGGACTCAATGAGCAGTTCTTC.

This clonotype was found a few times. The chain combines TRBV5-1 with TRBJ1-1; D is uncertain. CDR1 is SGHRS, CDR2 YFSETQ, per germline. CDR3 size: 14 residues. Trimming cost V 0 bases and J 5 bases, with 11 bases left between them. The CDR3 DNA reads TGCGCCAGCAGCTTGGACCCATCCGGGACTGAAGCTTTCTTT. Its translation: CASSLDPSGTEAFF.

Details on this clonotype: A much larger clone lies a single base off, so this may be a read error. The CDR3 nucleotides are TGCACTGCTCCTTTCATGGGGACTGAAGCTTTCTTT. Its protein is CTAPFMGTEAFF. This chain connects TRBV20-1 to TRBJ1-1; D gene ambiguous. Germline V lookup: CDR1 DFQATT, CDR2 SNEGSKA (reference sequence). The CDR3 has 12 residues.

The chain is built from TRBV3-1 and TRBJ2-3; D ambiguous. This CDR3 is built from 15 residues. The germline gives CDR1 LGHDT, CDR2 YNNKEL (reference sequence). The germline V and J ends were trimmed by 4 bases and 1 base, with 12 bases remaining between them. The CDR3: CASSRPDGRTDTQYF. The CDR3 DNA is TGTGCCAGCAGCCGCCCCGACGGACGCACAGATACGCAGTATTTT.

The chain combines TRBV10-3 with TRBJ2-3, with a weak D call TRBD1 (5 bases). The V gene lost 7 bases and the J gene lost 3 bases, with 14 bases spanning the gap. The CDR3 totals 14 residues. From germline, CDR1 is ENHRY and CDR2 SYGVKD. CDR3: CAITQGSPTDTQYF. In DNA, the CDR3 is TGTGCCATCACCCAGGGTAGTCCGACAGATACGCAGTATTTT.

This clonotype was detected ten times or more. V usage is TRBV20-1 and J usage is TRBJ1-5; no reliable D call. From germline, CDR1 is DFQATT and CDR2 SNEGSKA (reference sequence). The CDR3 is 11 amino acids. CDR3 residues: CSNFPQTPQHF. DNA for the CDR3: TGCAGCAACTTCCCTCAGACGCCCCAGCATTTT.

This chain uses TRBV12-3 or TRBV12-4 with TRBJ2-5; the match to TRBD1 covers 7 bases. Germline trimming cut 6 bases from V and 2 bases from J; bases unmatched to any gene: 9. There are 15 residues in the CDR3. CDR3 sequence (DNA): TGTGCCAGCAGCCGGGGACAGAGCTCTCAAGAGACCCAGTACTTC. Translation: CASSRGQSSQETQYF.

Only a few counts were recorded for this clonotype. This chain joins TRBV12-3 or TRBV12-4 and TRBJ2-5, with D unresolved. Trimming shortened V by 2 bases and J by 1 base, and 8 bases separated the two germline ends. The CDR3 consists of 14 residues. The CDR3 DNA reads as TGTGCCAGCAGTTTAATCGAGATCCAAGAGACCCAGTACTTC. This gives the protein CASSLIEIQETQYF.

The sample holds many counts of this clonotype. The chain couples TRBV7-6 to TRBJ1-5; D not resolved. This CDR3 has 13 amino acids. Germline-derived CDR1 and CDR2 are SGHVS and FNYEAQ. Trimming removed 2 bases from V and 3 bases from J, with 5 bases in between. The CDR3 DNA sequence: TGTGCCAGCAGCTTATCCCCCAATCAGCCCCAGCATTTT. Its protein product is CASSLSPNQPQHF.

This clonotype was found a few times. The V and J genes are TRBV5-1 and TRBJ2-3; a weak D match, TRBD1 (6 bases). This CDR3 has 15 residues. Germline CDR1 and CDR2: SGHRS and YFSETQ. With 6 bases removed from V and 1 base from J, the gap between germline ends came to 15 bases. CDR3 loop: CASMERGFGTDTQYF. CDR3 nucleotide sequence: TGCGCCAGCATGGAAAGGGGGTTCGGCACAGATACGCAGTATTTT.

The chain carries TRBV5-1 and TRBJ2-3; a possible D gene is TRBD2 (5 bases). V was clipped by 4 bases and J by 0 bases, with 12 bases between them. Germline CDR1 SGHRS, CDR2 YFSETQ. The CDR3 runs 15 residues. CDR3 in amino acids: CASSPRLYSTDTQYF. CDR3 nucleotide sequence: TGCGCCAGCAGCCCGCGACTATACAGCACAGATACGCAGTATTTT.